Below, one TCR beta chain is given with its context. Its antigen is unknown. The CDR3 runs to 14 residues. Per germline, CDR1 SGHTA and CDR2 FQGNSA. Deletions cut 1 base from V and 8 bases from J, with 12 bases between. The sample originates from a study of persistence of HIV-infected CD4 T cells. Study background: Up to roughly 200 mL blood was drawn at multiple time points; a couple of donors had single-time leukapheresis.

Cells were stimulated with CMV-infected fibroblast lysates at 8.5 to 10 ug/mL. Memory cells lacking CD40L and CD69 with high CD45RO were sorted. Donors had CD4+ T cell counts above 400 cells/uL and were CMV-seropositive. The immunoSEQ assay was version 4, run in survey mode. Generated by immunoSEQ multiplex PCR, the TCRdb table keeps only in-frame clones and is missing some. The repertoire consists of 48,000 or so clones, with more than 70% occurring once and the leading ten covering under 3.5%. Regarding the study as a whole: Proviral oligoclonality tracked with TCR oligoclonality within the same sorted cells.

The chain recombines TRBV7-2 with TRBJ2-1; D possibly corresponds to TRBD1 (6 bases). This TCR came from an adult man with HIV who was CMV-seropositive. The source was CD4+ T cells sorted from PBMCs after approximately 19-hour stimulation, collected from a patient who received antiretroviral therapy. This chain's CDR3 is CASSLEGGIDEQFF. The CDR3, as DNA: TGTGCCAGCAGCTTAGAAGGGGGAATCGATGAGCAGTTCTTC. Complete variable domain (other parts from reference TRBV7-2 and TRBJ2-1): GAGVSQSPSNKVTEKGKDVELRCDPISGHTALYWYRQSLGQGLEFLIYFQGNSAPDKSGLPSDRFSAERTGGSVSTLTIQRTQQEDSAVYLCASSLEGGIDEQFFGPGTRLTVL.